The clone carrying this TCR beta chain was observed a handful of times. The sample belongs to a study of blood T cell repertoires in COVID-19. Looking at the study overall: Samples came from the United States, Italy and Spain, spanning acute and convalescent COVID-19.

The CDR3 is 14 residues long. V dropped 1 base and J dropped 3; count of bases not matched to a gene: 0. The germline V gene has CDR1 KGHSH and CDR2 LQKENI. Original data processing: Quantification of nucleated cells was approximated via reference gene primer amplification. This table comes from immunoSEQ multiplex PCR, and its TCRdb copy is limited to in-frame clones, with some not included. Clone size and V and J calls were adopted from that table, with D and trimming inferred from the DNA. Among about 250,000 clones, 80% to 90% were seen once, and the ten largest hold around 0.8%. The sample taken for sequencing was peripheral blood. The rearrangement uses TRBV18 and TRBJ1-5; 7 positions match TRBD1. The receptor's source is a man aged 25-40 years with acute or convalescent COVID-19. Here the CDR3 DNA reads TGTGCCAGCTCACCACAGGGGGCCAATCAGCCCCAGCATTTT. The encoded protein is CASSPQGANQPQHF. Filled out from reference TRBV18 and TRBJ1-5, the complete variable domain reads NAGVMQNPRHLVRRRGQEARLRCSPMKGHSHVYWYRQLPEEGLKFMVYLQKENIIDESGMPKERFSAEFPKEGPSILRIQQVVRGDSAAYFCASSPQGANQPQHFGDGTRLSIL.